This passage covers 21 T cell receptor beta chains from one sample sequenced in a study of blood T cell repertoires in COVID-19. TCRdb's copy holds only in-frame clones and misses some; the assay was immunoSEQ multiplex PCR. The sample records about 170,000 clones, approximately 91% being singletons. Sequencing was performed on peripheral blood. These receptors were obtained from a man between 18 and 29 years old with COVID-19, enrolled during active disease.

The CDR3 sequence: CASSPIGGDNEQFF. CDR3 bases: TGTGCCAGCAGCCCCATCGGGGGGGACAATGAGCAGTTCTTC. J is TRBJ2-1 and V is TRBV13, with 8 bases aligning to TRBD2. J gave up 5 bases and V 5 bases, and 5 bases lay outside the gene matches. Germline values: CDR1 PRHDT, CDR2 FYEKMQ (reference sequence). The CDR3 runs to 14 residues.

This rearrangement joins TRBV5-1 to TRBJ1-1; D gene uncertain. CDR1 and CDR2 (germline): SGHRS, YFSETQ. The CDR3 extends over 17 amino acids. Deletions cut 0 bases from V and 4 bases from J, with 19 bases between. Here the CDR3 reads CASSLGGSGLVGTEAFF. Here the CDR3 DNA reads TGCGCCAGCAGCTTGGGTGGCAGCGGCCTGGTGGGCACTGAAGCTTTCTTT.

The V call is TRBV3-1 (or the pseudogene TRBV3-2), the J call TRBJ2-3, with D maybe TRBD2 (6 bases). Per the germline V gene, CDR1 is LGHDT and CDR2 is YNNKEL (reference sequence). The V end lost 0 bases, the J end lost 5 bases, and 15 bases lay between the germline ends. This CDR3 contains 16 residues. The CDR3 nucleotides read TGTGCCAGCAGCCAAGATATCTCGGGAGTTATAGATACGCAGTATTTT. This codes for CASSQDISGVIDTQYF.

This rearrangement joins TRBV30 to TRBJ2-1; TRBD2 might be the D (6 bases). From germline, CDR1 is GTSNPN and CDR2 SVGIG (reference sequence). The V end was cut by 0 bases, the J end by 6 bases, with 12 bases between. This CDR3 comprises 14 residues. The CDR3 bases are TGTGCCTGGAGTGTACTAGCAGGGCCCAATGAGCAGTTCTTC. Encoded protein: CAWSVLAGPNEQFF.

In this sample, this clone turned up once. The J gene is TRBJ2-3, the V gene TRBV30, with 7 positions matching TRBD2. The germline gives CDR1 GTSNPN, CDR2 SVGIG (reference sequence). The CDR3 is 13 amino acids. The V and J ends lost 8 bases and 1 base, in that order; junction bases with no gene match: 6. As DNA, the CDR3 is TGTGCCCGCGGGGCGGGAGGCACAGATACGCAGTATTTT. Protein sequence: CARGAGGTDTQYF.

The chain has TRBV18 and TRBJ2-5, with D unclear. Germline V gives CDR1 KGHSH, CDR2 LQKENI. V lost 4 bases and J lost 1, with 4 bases in between. The CDR3 extends over 12 amino acids. CDR3 sequence: CASSLLQETQYF. CDR3 in DNA: TGTGCCAGCTCACTACTCCAAGAGACCCAGTACTTC.

This chain connects TRBV28 to TRBJ1-1, with D perhaps TRBD1 (6 bases). From germline, CDR1 is MDHEN and CDR2 SYDVKM. The CDR3 runs 17 residues. V shed 1 base and J shed 3 bases, with 18 bases lying between them. The CDR3 DNA reads as TGTGCCAGCAGTTTATCTCGGTTGGGGGCTGTTGACACTGAAGCTTTCTTT. This translates into CASSLSRLGAVDTEAFF. Supplemented by reference TRBV28 and TRBJ1-1, the full variable domain reads DVKVTQSSRYLVKRTGEKVFLECVQDMDHENMFWYRQDPGLGLRLIYFSYDVKMKEKGDIPEGYSVSREKKERFSLILESASTNQTSMYLCASSLSRLGAVDTEAFFGQGTRLTVV.

J is TRBJ1-1 and V is TRBV7-8; D perhaps matches TRBD1 (5 bases). V lost 6 bases to trimming and J lost 8 bases, with 22 bases between them. CDR3 length: 15 residues. The V gene's germline CDR1 is SGHVS and CDR2 FQNEAQ. In DNA form, the CDR3 reads TGTGCCAGCAGTTCGGGGCCGGAGGGTTTCGGAGAAGCTTTCTTT. Translated: CASSSGPEGFGEAFF.

This chain joins TRBV11-2 and TRBJ2-7, with 7 bases fitting TRBD2. Unmatched junction bases numbered 6, after V lost 1 base and J lost 3 bases. Germline lookup yields CDR1 SGHAT and CDR2 FQNNGV. The CDR3 loop spans 15 amino acids. The DNA of the CDR3 is TGTGCCAGCAGCTTAGCTTTGGGGGGGAGCTACGAGCAGTACTTC. Amino acid sequence: CASSLALGGSYEQYF.

The chain has TRBV27 and TRBJ2-3, with 9 positions matching TRBD1. This CDR3 spans 15 amino acids. V gave up 5 bases and J gave up 2 bases; unmatched junction bases: 5. Germline V gene sequence: CDR1 MNHEY, CDR2 SMNVEV (reference sequence). CDR3 protein: CASSPWDRDTDTQYF. The CDR3 DNA follows: TGTGCCAGCAGTCCCTGGGACAGGGACACAGATACGCAGTATTTT.

This chain uses TRBV6-5 with TRBJ2-1, with D possibly matching TRBD1 (6 bases). The CDR3 contains 12 residues. The germline V gene has CDR1 MNHEY and CDR2 SVGAGI. Trimming cost V 4 bases and J 10 bases, with 11 bases left between them. DNA of the CDR3: TGTGCCAGCAGTTCGACCGGGACAGAGCAGTTCTTC. Residues: CASSSTGTEQFF.

The V and J genes are TRBV7-2 and TRBJ1-3, with D perhaps matching TRBD1 (6 bases). CDR3 length: 13 residues. Per the germline V gene, CDR1 is SGHTA and CDR2 is FQGNSA. The V gene lost 6 bases and the J gene lost 2 bases, with 8 bases spanning the gap. The CDR3 bases are TGTGCCAGCAGTACAGGGCCTGGAAACACCATATATTTT. It is translated as CASSTGPGNTIYF.

The chain employs TRBV7-9 and TRBJ2-7, with a tentative D call TRBD2 (6 bases). Trimming took 1 base from V and 6 from J, leaving 13 bases between them. The CDR3 totals 14 residues. Germline loops: CDR1 SEHNR, CDR2 FQNEAQ (reference sequence). The CDR3 loop is CASSLVGGGIEQYF. CDR3 DNA: TGTGCCAGCAGCTTAGTAGGTGGGGGGATCGAGCAGTACTTC.

A few counts support this clone. The chain carries TRBV7-8 and TRBJ2-7; D is perhaps TRBD2 (5 bases). The germline CDR1 and CDR2 sequences are SGHVS and FQNEAQ. The CDR3 sequence is 14 residues long. V was pared by 4 bases and J by 1 base, with 11 bases between. The CDR3 region is CASSWSRDSYEQYF. In DNA, the CDR3 is TGTGCCAGCAGCTGGTCACGGGATTCCTACGAGCAGTACTTC.

The rearrangement links TRBV2 to TRBJ1-1; perhaps TRBD1 as D (5 bases). The CDR3 contains 12 residues. Trimming took off 3 bases at V and 10 bases at J, with 12 bases between the two ends. Germline V lookup: CDR1 SNHLY, CDR2 FYNNEI. The CDR3 loop is CASSERQWLAFF. The CDR3 nucleotides read TGTGCCAGCAGTGAGAGACAGTGGCTAGCTTTCTTT.

This clone was detected once. The chain employs TRBV10-1 and TRBJ2-5; 8 nucleotides match TRBD1. The CDR3 runs to 13 residues. V lost 11 bases, J lost 6 bases, and 11 bases stayed unmatched. The germline CDR1 and CDR2 sequences are WNHNN and SYGVQD (reference sequence). CDR3 amino acids: CAFRDRGRKTQYF. For the CDR3, the DNA is TGCGCCTTCCGAGACAGGGGACGGAAGACCCAGTACTTC.

The chain employs TRBV29-1 and TRBJ2-1, with 7 bases that match TRBD1. The CDR3 runs 15 residues. The junction had 4 bases not matched to a gene; V was cut back by 0 bases and J by 2 bases. Germline CDR1 is SQVTM and CDR2 is ANQGSEA. The CDR3 loop reads CSVEDLQGTYNEQFF. The CDR3 region has the DNA TGCAGCGTTGAAGATCTACAGGGGACCTACAATGAGCAGTTCTTC.

The J gene is TRBJ1-2, the V gene TRBV10-2, with 8 bases fitting TRBD1. V gave up 7 bases and J gave up 7 bases; unmatched junction bases: 8. This CDR3 contains 13 residues. Looked up from germline, CDR1 is WSHSY and CDR2 is SAAADI. The CDR3 here is CASIPGQGRGYTF. The CDR3 DNA reads as TGCGCCAGCATTCCCGGACAGGGCCGTGGCTACACCTTC.

This chain joins TRBV18 and TRBJ1-1; D gene uncertain. Germline CDR1 and CDR2: KGHSH and LQKENI. V dropped 2 bases and J dropped 2 bases, with 6 bases sitting between them. The CDR3 consists of 13 residues. The CDR3 region has the DNA TGTGCCAGCTCACCAGCGCTTAACACTGAAGCTTTCTTT. Protein product: CASSPALNTEAFF.

The chain is built from TRBV5-6 and TRBJ2-7; D gene uncertain. The germline V and J ends were trimmed by 0 bases and 1 base, with 8 bases remaining between them. The CDR3 runs 14 residues. Germline V gives CDR1 SGHDT, CDR2 YYEEEE. The CDR3 region has the DNA TGTGCCAGCAGCTTGGCTGGCAGGTCCTACGAGCAGTACTTC. Protein: CASSLAGRSYEQYF. Filled out from reference TRBV5-6 and TRBJ2-7, the complete variable domain reads DAGVTQSPTHLIKTRGQQVTLRCSPKSGHDTVSWYQQALGQGPQFIFQYYEEEERQRGNFPDRFSGHQFPNYSSELNVNALLLGDSALYLCASSLAGRSYEQYFGPGTRLTVT.

The rearrangement uses TRBV27 and TRBJ1-1; 8 nucleotides match TRBD1. The ends lost 2 bases at V and 4 bases at J; junction bases unmatched: 3. This CDR3 contains 14 residues. The V gene's germline CDR1 is MNHEY and CDR2 SMNVEV (reference sequence). CDR3 in DNA: TGTGCCAGCAGTTTAACACAGGGGGTCACTGAAGCTTTCTTT. It specifies CASSLTQGVTEAFF.